This is a list of T cell receptor beta chains from one sample in a study of blood T cell repertoires in COVID-19. Profiling relied on immunoSEQ multiplex PCR, and the TCRdb table lists in-frame clones only, not all of them. This table has fewer than 400,000 clones, roughly 90% appearing once. Sequenced sample: PBMCs or T cells enriched from blood (not recorded which). Receptors were obtained from a woman aged 25 to 39 who had recovered from COVID-19. Each CDR3 is given without its conserved first and last residue. The D gene is left open where the match is weak.

v_call	d_call	cdr3_length	cdr3_aa
TRBV19	TRBD2	11	ASSTIPGGGQF
TRBV2	TRBD2	12	ASSEVAGDNEQF
TRBV4-1	.	10	ASSQLQETQY
TRBV7-6	TRBD1	17	ASSASLTGASYSSYEQY
TRBV28	.	13	ASTQGQGSSYEQY
TRBV27	TRBD2	15	ASSSSWGSGILETQY
TRBV11-2	TRBD2	11	ASSLAGAETQY
TRBV4-1	TRBD1	12	ASRRGQDTGELF
TRBV7-3	.	12	ASSLRTGNNEQF
TRBV29-1	.	12	SVDRREVYNEQF
TRBV9	TRBD1	12	ASTRGTENYGYT
TRBV9	.	14	ASSSRAGEVYTEAF
TRBV28	.	10	ASSSINYGYT
TRBV6-2/TRBV6-3	.	13	ASRPPQGSGNTIY
TRBV4-2	TRBD2	13	ASSQNSGTYNEQF
TRBV28	.	18	ASSLDRGGSSGGTLYGYT
TRBV28	TRBD1	12	ASRGTGGGEPQH
TRBV7-3	.	12	ASSALQGNTEAF
TRBV3-1/TRBV3-2	TRBD1	12	ASSQVTGGGGYT
TRBV19	.	12	ASRGPSYNSPLH
TRBV29-1	.	11	SVEVTRNTEAF
TRBV28	.	16	ASSFLTHDGGYNEKLF
TRBV28	.	12	ASSSVGQGDEQY
TRBV11-2	TRBD1	12	ASSLATGLREQY
TRBV6-5	TRBD1	11	ASSQQGSGELF